The rows below give T cell receptor beta chains drawn from one sample of a study of radiotherapy plus CTLA-4 blockade in lung cancer. Some clones are missing from TCRdb's copy, which holds only in-frame ones; the method was immunoSEQ multiplex PCR. The table shows approximately 80,000 clones, with more than 60% occurring only once. The source was peripheral blood, collected from a patient treated with radiotherapy plus ipilimumab. The origin of the receptors is a human donor with non-small cell lung cancer whose response to radiotherapy plus ipilimumab could not be evaluated. Some clones in this sample may be carry-over from other donors' samples. CDR3s include the opening cysteine and the closing phenylalanine or tryptophan. D genes are given only for firm matches. Size is omitted from some rows. Given values are once, few, many or a class for expanded clones.

TRBV2	15	TRBD1	NA	TRBJ2-7	TGTGCCAGCAGAAACGGACAGGCAGTTTACTACGAGCAGTACTTC	CASRNGQAVYYEQYF
TRBV7-9	15	TRBD1	NA	TRBJ2-7	TGTGCCAGCAGCTTAACAGGGACAGGCCCCTACGAGCAGTACTTC	CASSLTGTGPYEQYF
TRBV28	15	NA	NA	TRBJ2-7	TGTGCCAGCAAGCAGGGGTGGAGGAGTTACTACGAGCAGTACTTC	CASKQGWRSYYEQYF
TRBV6-4	17	TRBD1	NA	TRBJ2-6	TGTGCCAGCAGTGAGGGACAGGGGTTTGCTGGGGCCAACGTCCTGACTTTC	CASSEGQGFAGANVLTF
TRBV30	15	TRBD2	few	TRBJ2-1	TGTGCCTGCCCCCGGCAGCGGGAGTACTACAATGAGCAGTTCTTC	CACPRQREYYNEQFF
TRBV6-5	15	TRBD1	NA	TRBJ1-5	TGTGCCAGCAGAGCCGGGACAGGGACCTCTCAGCCCCAGCATTTT	CASRAGTGTSQPQHF
TRBV5-1	15	NA	few	TRBJ2-7	TGCGCCAGCAGCTTGGTACAGGGAAGTAGGGACGAGCAGTACTTC	CASSLVQGSRDEQYF
TRBV7-9	16	TRBD1	NA	TRBJ1-2	TGTGCCAGCAGCTTACAACTGGAGGCAGGGGGCTATGGCTACACCTTC	CASSLQLEAGGYGYTF
TRBV11-1	14	NA	NA	TRBJ1-3	TGTGCCAGCAGCGGACAGAGCTCTGGAAACACCATATATTTT	CASSGQSSGNTIYF
TRBV5-5	15	TRBD2	NA	TRBJ2-1	TGTGCCAGCACACTAGCGGGGCTATCCTACAATGAGCAGTTCTTC	CASTLAGLSYNEQFF
TRBV6-4	13	TRBD1	NA	TRBJ1-1	TGTGCCAGCAGTGATAGGGGGCCCACTGAAGCTTTCTTT	CASSDRGPTEAFF
TRBV4-1	14	TRBD1	NA	TRBJ2-7	TGCGCCAGCAGCGACAGACAGGGTCTCTACGAGCAGTACTTC	CASSDRQGLYEQYF
TRBV10-3	15	TRBD2	NA	TRBJ2-5	TGTGCCATCAGTGAACCGGGGGGACTAAAAGAGACCCAGTACTTC	CAISEPGGLKETQYF
TRBV5-1	11	NA	NA	TRBJ1-2	TGCGCCAGCAGCTCGAACAGGGGCTACACCTTC	CASSSNRGYTF
TRBV19	15	TRBD1	NA	TRBJ1-5	TGTGCCAGTAGTGGGGACAGGGCCGGCAATCAGCCCCAGCATTTT	CASSGDRAGNQPQHF
TRBV5-1	12	NA	NA	TRBJ2-7	TGCGCCAGCAGCCACAAAGCCTACGAGCAGTACTTC	CASSHKAYEQYF
TRBV6-6	14	TRBD1	NA	TRBJ2-7	TGTGCCAGCAGTAAGACAGGGGGAGCCTACGAGCAGTACTTC	CASSKTGGAYEQYF
TRBV6-6	15	NA	once	TRBJ1-3	TGTGCCAGCAGTTCGACCCCAGGCACTGGAAACACCATATATTTT	CASSSTPGTGNTIYF
TRBV2	14	TRBD1	few	TRBJ2-7	TGTGCCAGCAAGGTCGGACAGGTAGCCTACGAGCAGTACTTC	CASKVGQVAYEQYF
TRBV30	15	NA	NA	TRBJ1-4	TGTGCCTGGAGTACAGGGAGTGGTACTAATGAAAAACTGTTTTTT	CAWSTGSGTNEKLFF
TRBV29-1	13	TRBD1	NA	TRBJ1-1	TGCAGCGTCCAACGAGACAGGGGTACTGAAGCTTTCTTT	CSVQRDRGTEAFF
TRBV6-6	15	TRBD1	NA	TRBJ1-2	TGTGCCAGCACCGGTGAGACAGGGTGGTACTATGGCTACACCTTC	CASTGETGWYYGYTF
TRBV6-5	13	NA	NA	TRBJ2-7	TGTGCCAGCAGGCGGGACGGGACCTACGAGCAGTACTTC	CASRRDGTYEQYF
TRBV13	14	NA	NA	TRBJ2-7	TGTGCCAGCAGCTTAAATGGCAGGGGATGGGAGCAGTACTTC	CASSLNGRGWEQYF